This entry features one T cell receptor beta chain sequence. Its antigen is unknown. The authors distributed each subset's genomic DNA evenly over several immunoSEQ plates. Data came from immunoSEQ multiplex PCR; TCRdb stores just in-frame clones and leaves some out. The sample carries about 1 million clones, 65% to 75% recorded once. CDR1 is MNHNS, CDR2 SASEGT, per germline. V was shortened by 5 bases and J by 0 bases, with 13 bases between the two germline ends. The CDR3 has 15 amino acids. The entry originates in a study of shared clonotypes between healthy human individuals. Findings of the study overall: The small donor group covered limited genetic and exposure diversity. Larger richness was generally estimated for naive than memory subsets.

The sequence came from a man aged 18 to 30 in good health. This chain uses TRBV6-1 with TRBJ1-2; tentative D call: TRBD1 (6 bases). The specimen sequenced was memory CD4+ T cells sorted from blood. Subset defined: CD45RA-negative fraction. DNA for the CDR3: TGTGCCAGCAGTTTCTGGGACACTGCTAACTATGGCTACACCTTC. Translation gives CASSFWDTANYGYTF.